Below are 10 T cell receptor beta chains sequenced from a single sample in a study of blood T cell repertoires in COVID-19. Profiled with immunoSEQ multiplex PCR; TCRdb holds only in-frame clones, not every one. The sample lists about 98,000 clones, more than 65% occurring once. Input material: peripheral blood. Every receptor here comes from a woman older than 75 with acute or convalescent COVID-19.

This chain connects TRBV4-3 to TRBJ1-5; D might be TRBD1 (5 bases). V was pared by 0 bases and J by 0 bases, with 15 bases between. Looked up from germline, CDR1 is LGHNA and CDR2 is YSLEER. The CDR3 has 18 amino acids. CDR3 nucleotides: TGCGCCAGCAGCCAAGATCCATGGGGGGACGATAGCAATCAGCCCCAGCATTTT. The encoded protein is CASSQDPWGDDSNQPQHF.

The chain recombines TRBV27 with TRBJ2-2, with 9 bases aligning to TRBD2. The CDR3 length is 16 residues. Germline V gives CDR1 MNHEY, CDR2 SMNVEV (reference sequence). V shed 2 bases, J shed 3 bases, and the junction held 4 bases outside the gene matches. CDR3 loop: CASSLGGTSYTGELFF. CDR3 DNA: TGTGCCAGCAGTTTAGGGGGGACTAGCTACACCGGGGAGCTGTTTTTT.

Concerning this clone itself: The same CDR3 is also encoded by other DNA sequences in this sample. The chain carries TRBV18 and TRBJ2-1, with TRBD2 matching 8 bases. CDR1 and CDR2 (germline): KGHSH, LQKENI. This CDR3 spans 16 amino acids. J lost 7 bases, V lost 0 bases, and 8 bases had no gene match. CDR3: CASSPPSGGVANEQFF. CDR3 coding DNA: TGTGCCAGCTCACCACCTTCCGGGGGGGTTGCTAATGAGCAGTTCTTC.

This chain uses TRBV6-5 with TRBJ1-4; TRBD1 agrees at 7 bases. From germline, CDR1 is MNHEY and CDR2 SVGAGI. Trimming cost V 5 bases and J 10 bases; bases outside gene matches: 10. This CDR3 has 14 amino acids. As DNA, the CDR3 is TGTGCCAGCAGTCGGAATCGACAGGGTGTAAAACTGTTTTTT. This codes for CASSRNRQGVKLFF.

This chain links TRBV4-3 with TRBJ1-1; D is possibly TRBD1 (6 bases). There are 15 residues in the CDR3. The V gene lost 0 bases and the J gene lost 2 bases, with 10 bases spanning the gap. In germline, CDR1 is LGHNA, CDR2 YSLEER. The CDR3 spells CASSQEDRVNTEAFF. The CDR3 nucleotides are TGCGCCAGCAGCCAAGAGGACAGAGTTAACACTGAAGCTTTCTTT.

With regard to this clone: An end of the junction does not agree with germline; a read error may underlie this. The chain links TRBV10-2 to TRBJ2-7; 8 positions agree with TRBD2. CDR1 is WSHSY, CDR2 SAAADI, per germline. The CDR3 sequence is 18 residues long. The CDR3 loop is CASSESTLAGPSSYEQCF. CDR3 bases: TGCGCCAGCAGTGAGTCTACTCTAGCGGGTCCGAGCTCCTACGAGCAGTGCTTC.

This clone was seen a single time. The genes are TRBV7-2 and TRBJ2-4; TRBD2 matches 10 bases. The CDR3 sequence is 15 residues long. CDR1 SGHTA and CDR2 FQGNSA come from the germline V gene. J lost 5 bases, V lost 5 bases, and 6 bases had no gene match. The CDR3 DNA reads TGTGCCAGCAGCCTAGGAGGACTAGCGGAAAACATTCAGTACTTC. Its translation: CASSLGGLAENIQYF.

This chain uses TRBV7-6 with TRBJ2-5; tentatively, D is TRBD1 (5 bases). The CDR3 contains 15 residues. The germline V gene has CDR1 SGHVS and CDR2 FNYEAQ. With 0 bases removed from V and 7 bases from J, the gap between germline ends came to 15 bases. DNA for the CDR3: TGTGCCAGCAGCTTAGCTAGGCTCGACCAGGGGACCCAGTACTTC. This encodes CASSLARLDQGTQYF.

The rearrangement uses TRBV2 and TRBJ2-3, with 8 bases lining up with TRBD2. The CDR3 contains 16 residues. Germline V gene sequence: CDR1 SNHLY, CDR2 FYNNEI. J gave up 1 base and V 6 bases, and 9 bases lay outside the gene matches. The CDR3 sequence is CASRARPRGGTDTQYF. The CDR3 region has the DNA TGTGCCAGCAGAGCCCGACCGCGGGGGGGCACAGATACGCAGTATTTT.

This clone has just a few counts. V gene TRBV7-9 combines with J gene TRBJ2-7, with TRBD1 identical over 9 bases. The ends lost 1 base at V and 9 bases at J; junction bases unmatched: 10. Looked up from germline, CDR1 is SEHNR and CDR2 is FQNEAQ (reference sequence). The CDR3 is 15 residues long. The CDR3 sequence is CASSLVIGTGYGQYF. In DNA form, the CDR3 reads TGTGCCAGCAGCTTAGTAATAGGGACAGGGTATGGGCAGTACTTC.